This entry concerns a single T cell receptor (beta chain). Antigen unknown. In the PCR, 60 Vbeta and 13 Jbeta primers were used. Some clones are missing from TCRdb's copy, which holds only in-frame ones; the method was immunoSEQ multiplex PCR. This table holds about 170,000 clones, around 81% found once. The data were obtained in a study of cytomegalovirus exposure and HLA in healthy donors. Study results and limitations: TCR beta chains numbering roughly 150 were designated cytomegalovirus-associated. Differences between HLA loci emerged in a later analysis of TCR association rates, with DRB1 most and HLA-C fewest. With later analysis, a missense DCLRE1C variant became linked to TCR beta V- and J-gene trimming. What a later analysis reportedly showed was that an Asian-associated ancestry cluster had fewer N-insertions than the approximately 670-donor mean.

Looked up from germline, CDR1 is SGHNT and CDR2 is YYREEE (reference sequence). Between the trimmed V and J ends, which lost 0 bases and 4 bases, there was a span of 11 bases. The CDR3 length is 14 residues. The TCR comes from a woman between 25 and 40 years old in good health and CMV-seropositive. Material for sequencing was PBMCs. This rearrangement joins TRBV5-4 to TRBJ2-7; possibly TRBD1 for D (5 bases). The chain's CDR3 is CASSLEGRFYEQYF. CDR3 coding DNA: TGTGCCAGCAGCTTGGAGGGGCGCTTTTACGAGCAGTACTTC.